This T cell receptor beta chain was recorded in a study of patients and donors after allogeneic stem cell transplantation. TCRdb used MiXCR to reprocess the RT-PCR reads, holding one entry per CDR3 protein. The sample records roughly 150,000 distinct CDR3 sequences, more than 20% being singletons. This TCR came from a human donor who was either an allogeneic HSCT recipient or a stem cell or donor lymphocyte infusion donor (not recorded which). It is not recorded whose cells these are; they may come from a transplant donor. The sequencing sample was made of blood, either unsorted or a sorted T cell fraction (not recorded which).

The CDR3 DNA sequence: TGCAGCGTTGAAGCCAGACCCTACGAGCAGTACTTC. This translates into CSVEARPYEQYF. The V and J genes are TRBV29-1 and TRBJ2-7, with D unclear. In germline, CDR1 is SQVTM, CDR2 ANQGSEA. V dropped 1 base and J dropped 2 bases, with 6 bases sitting between them. CDR3 length: 12 amino acids.